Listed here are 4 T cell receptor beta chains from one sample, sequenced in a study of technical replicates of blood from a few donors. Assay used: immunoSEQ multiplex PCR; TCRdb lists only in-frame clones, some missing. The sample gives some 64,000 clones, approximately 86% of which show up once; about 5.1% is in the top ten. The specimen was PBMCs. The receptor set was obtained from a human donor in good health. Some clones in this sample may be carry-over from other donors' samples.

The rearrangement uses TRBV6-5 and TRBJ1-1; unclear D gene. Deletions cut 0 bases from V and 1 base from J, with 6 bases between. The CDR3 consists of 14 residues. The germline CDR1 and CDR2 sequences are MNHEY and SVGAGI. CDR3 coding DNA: TGTGCCAGCAGTTACTCGGAGAGGAACACTGAAGCTTTCTTT. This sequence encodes CASSYSERNTEAFF.

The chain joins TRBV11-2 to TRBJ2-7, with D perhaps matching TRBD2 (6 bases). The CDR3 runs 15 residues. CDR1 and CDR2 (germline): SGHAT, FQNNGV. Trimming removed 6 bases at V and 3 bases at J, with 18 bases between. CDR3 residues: CASRPNRDWSYEQYF. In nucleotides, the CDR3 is TGTGCCAGCAGACCCAACCGGGACTGGAGCTACGAGCAGTACTTC.

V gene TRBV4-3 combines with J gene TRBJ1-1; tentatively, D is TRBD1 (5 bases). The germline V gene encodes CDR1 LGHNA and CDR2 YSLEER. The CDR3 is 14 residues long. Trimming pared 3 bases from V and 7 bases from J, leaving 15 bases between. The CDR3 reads CASSQGQGSFEAFF. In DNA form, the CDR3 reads TGCGCCAGCAGCCAGGGGCAGGGTAGTTTTGAAGCTTTCTTT.

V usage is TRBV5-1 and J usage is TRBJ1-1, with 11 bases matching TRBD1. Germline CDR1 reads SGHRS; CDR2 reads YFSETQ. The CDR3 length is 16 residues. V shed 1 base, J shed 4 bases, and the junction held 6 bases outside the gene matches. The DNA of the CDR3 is TGCGCCAGCAGCTTGCGATCCGGGACAGGGGGCACTGAAGCTTTCTTT. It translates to CASSLRSGTGGTEAFF.